Following are 4 T cell receptor beta chains from one sample sequenced in a study of T cell responses to AZD1222 COVID-19 vaccine. Repertoires were generated with immunoSEQ multiplex PCR, while TCRdb's copy carries only in-frame clones and drops some. This sample has 150,000 or so clones, with approximately 90% found just once. Material: peripheral blood, obtained 28 days after the second AZD1222 dose. All receptors come from an adult who received the AZD1222 COVID-19 vaccine.

V gene TRBV19 combines with J gene TRBJ2-5; D is ambiguous. In germline, CDR1 is LNHDA, CDR2 SQIVND (reference sequence). V was shortened by 0 bases and J by 9 bases, with 14 bases between the two germline ends. The length of the CDR3 is 14 residues. CDR3 sequence: CASSIEPSSKAQYF. Here the CDR3 DNA reads TGTGCCAGTAGTATAGAGCCCTCGAGTAAGGCCCAGTACTTC.

V gene TRBV2 combines with J gene TRBJ2-6, with unresolved D. The CDR3 length is 16 residues. Per germline, CDR1 SNHLY and CDR2 FYNNEI. The germline V and J ends were trimmed by 7 bases and 0 bases, with 13 bases remaining between them. CDR3 coding DNA: TGTGCCAGCACCGAACTACGGAGCTCTGGGGCCAACGTCCTGACTTTC. Encoded protein: CASTELRSSGANVLTF.

This clone appeared a single time. The chain combines TRBV6-6 with TRBJ1-4, with D hard to call. The germline gives CDR1 MNHNY, CDR2 SVGAGI (reference sequence). The CDR3 contains 14 residues. The V end was cut by 2 bases, the J end by 7 bases, with 11 bases between. The CDR3 region is CASSYPSRGEKLFF. The CDR3 nucleotides are TGTGCCAGCAGTTACCCGTCCAGAGGTGAAAAACTGTTTTTT.

This chain joins TRBV5-5 and TRBJ1-2, with 10 bases identical to TRBD1. Germline trimming cut 4 bases from V and 2 bases from J; bases unmatched to any gene: 5. The V gene's germline CDR1 is SGHKS and CDR2 YYEKEE (reference sequence). This CDR3 contains 15 residues. CDR3 residues: CASSAPGQGNYGYTF. CDR3 bases: TGTGCCAGCAGCGCCCCGGGACAGGGGAACTATGGCTACACCTTC.